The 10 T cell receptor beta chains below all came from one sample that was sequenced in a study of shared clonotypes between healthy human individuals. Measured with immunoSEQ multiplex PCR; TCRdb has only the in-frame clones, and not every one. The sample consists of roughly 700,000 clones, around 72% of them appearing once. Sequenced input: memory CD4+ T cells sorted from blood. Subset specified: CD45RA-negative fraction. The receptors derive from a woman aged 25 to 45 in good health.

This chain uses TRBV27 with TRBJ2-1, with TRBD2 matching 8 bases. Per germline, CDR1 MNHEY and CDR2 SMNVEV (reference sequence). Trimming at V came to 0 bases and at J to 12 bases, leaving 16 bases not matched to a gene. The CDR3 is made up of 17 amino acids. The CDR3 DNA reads TGTGCCAGCAGTTTATCGCTCACGGGACTCGCGGGAGGTGGGCAGTTCTTC. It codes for CASSLSLTGLAGGGQFF.

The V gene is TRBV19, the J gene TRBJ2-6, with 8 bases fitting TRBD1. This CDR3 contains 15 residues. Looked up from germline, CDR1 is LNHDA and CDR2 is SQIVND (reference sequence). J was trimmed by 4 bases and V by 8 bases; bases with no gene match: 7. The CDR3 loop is CASSTGAEGANVLTF. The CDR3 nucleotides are TGTGCCAGTTCGACAGGGGCGGAGGGGGCCAACGTCCTGACTTTC.

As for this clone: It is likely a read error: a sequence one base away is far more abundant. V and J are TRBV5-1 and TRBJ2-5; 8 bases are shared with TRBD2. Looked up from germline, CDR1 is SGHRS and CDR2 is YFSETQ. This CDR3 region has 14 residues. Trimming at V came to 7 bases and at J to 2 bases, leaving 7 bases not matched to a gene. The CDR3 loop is CASAGAGEQETQYF. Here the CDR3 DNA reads TGCGCCAGCGCGGGAGCGGGAGAACAAGAGACCCAGTACTTC.

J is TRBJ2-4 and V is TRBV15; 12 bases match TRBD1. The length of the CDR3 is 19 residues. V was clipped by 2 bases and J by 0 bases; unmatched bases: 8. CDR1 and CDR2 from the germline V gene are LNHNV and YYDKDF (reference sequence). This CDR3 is CATSRRLGQGALAKNIQYF. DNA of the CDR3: TGTGCCACCAGCAGAAGGTTGGGACAGGGGGCTTTAGCCAAAAACATTCAGTACTTC.

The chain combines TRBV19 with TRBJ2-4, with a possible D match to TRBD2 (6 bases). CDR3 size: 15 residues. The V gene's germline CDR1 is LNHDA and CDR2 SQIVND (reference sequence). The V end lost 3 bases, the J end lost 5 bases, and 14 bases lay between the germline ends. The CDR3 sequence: CASSMGSTRQNIQYF. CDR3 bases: TGTGCCAGTAGTATGGGGTCGACTAGACAAAACATTCAGTACTTC.

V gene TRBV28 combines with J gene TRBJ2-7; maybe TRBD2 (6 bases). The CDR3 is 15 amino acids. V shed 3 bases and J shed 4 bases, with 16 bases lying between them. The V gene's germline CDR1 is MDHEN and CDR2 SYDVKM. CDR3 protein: CASSFSGTAFYEQYF. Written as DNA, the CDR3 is TGTGCCAGCAGTTTTTCCGGGACTGCCTTTTACGAGCAGTACTTC. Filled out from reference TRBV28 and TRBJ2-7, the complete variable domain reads DVKVTQSSRYLVKRTGEKVFLECVQDMDHENMFWYRQDPGLGLRLIYFSYDVKMKEKGDIPEGYSVSREKKERFSLILESASTNQTSMYLCASSFSGTAFYEQYFGPGTRLTVT.

CDR3 loop: CASSREGGETQYF. The CDR3 nucleotides read TGTGCCAGCAGCCGGGAGGGCGGGGAGACCCAGTACTTC. The chain uses TRBV5-4 and TRBJ2-5; 8 nucleotides line up with TRBD2. The CDR3 runs to 13 residues. The germline V gene encodes CDR1 SGHNT and CDR2 YYREEE (reference sequence). J lost 5 bases, V lost 4 bases, and 4 bases had no gene match.

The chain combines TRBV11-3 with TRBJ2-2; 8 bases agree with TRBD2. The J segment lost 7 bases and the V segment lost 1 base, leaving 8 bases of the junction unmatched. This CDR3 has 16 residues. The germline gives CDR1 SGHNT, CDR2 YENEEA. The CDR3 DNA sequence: TGTGCCAGCAGCTTAGCTAGCGGGTCACGGGTCGGGGAGCTGTTTTTT. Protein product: CASSLASGSRVGELFF.

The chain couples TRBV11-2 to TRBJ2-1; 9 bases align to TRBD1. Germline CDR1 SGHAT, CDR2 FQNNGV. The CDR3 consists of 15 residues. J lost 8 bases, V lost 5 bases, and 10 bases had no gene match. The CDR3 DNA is TGTGCCAGCAGCCGGTTACAGGGGGCGAGGGATGAGCAGTTCTTC. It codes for CASSRLQGARDEQFF.

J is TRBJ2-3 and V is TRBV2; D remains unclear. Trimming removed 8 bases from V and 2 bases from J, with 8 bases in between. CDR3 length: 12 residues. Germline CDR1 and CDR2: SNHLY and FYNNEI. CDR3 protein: CASDLFTDTQYF. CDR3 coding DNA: TGTGCCAGCGACCTATTCACAGATACGCAGTATTTT.